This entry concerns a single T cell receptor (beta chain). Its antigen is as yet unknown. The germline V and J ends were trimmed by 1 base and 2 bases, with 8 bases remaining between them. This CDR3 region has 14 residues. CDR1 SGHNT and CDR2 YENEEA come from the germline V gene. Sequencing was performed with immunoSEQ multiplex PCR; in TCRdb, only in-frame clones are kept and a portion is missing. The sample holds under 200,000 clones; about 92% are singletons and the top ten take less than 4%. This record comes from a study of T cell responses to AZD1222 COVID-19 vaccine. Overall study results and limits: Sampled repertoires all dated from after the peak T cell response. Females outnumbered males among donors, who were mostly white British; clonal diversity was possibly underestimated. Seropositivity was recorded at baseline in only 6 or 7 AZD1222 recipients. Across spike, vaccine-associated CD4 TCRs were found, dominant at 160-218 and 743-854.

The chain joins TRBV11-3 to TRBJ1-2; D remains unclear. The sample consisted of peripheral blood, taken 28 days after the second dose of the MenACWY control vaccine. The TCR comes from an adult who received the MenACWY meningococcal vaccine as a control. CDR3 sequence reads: CASSLAEENYGYTF. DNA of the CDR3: TGTGCCAGCAGCTTAGCAGAGGAAAACTATGGCTACACCTTC.